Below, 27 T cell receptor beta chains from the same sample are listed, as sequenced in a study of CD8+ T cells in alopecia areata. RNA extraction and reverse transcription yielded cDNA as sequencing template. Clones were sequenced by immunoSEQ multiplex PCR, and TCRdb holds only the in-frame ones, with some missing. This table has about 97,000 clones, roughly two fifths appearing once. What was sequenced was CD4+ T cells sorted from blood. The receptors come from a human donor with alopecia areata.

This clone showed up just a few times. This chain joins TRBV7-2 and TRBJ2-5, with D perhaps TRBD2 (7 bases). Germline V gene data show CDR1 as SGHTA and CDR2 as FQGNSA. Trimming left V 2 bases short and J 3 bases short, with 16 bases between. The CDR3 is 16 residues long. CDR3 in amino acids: CASSLSYSGGKETQYF. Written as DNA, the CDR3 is TGTGCCAGCAGCTTATCGTACTCGGGGGGCAAAGAGACCCAGTACTTC.

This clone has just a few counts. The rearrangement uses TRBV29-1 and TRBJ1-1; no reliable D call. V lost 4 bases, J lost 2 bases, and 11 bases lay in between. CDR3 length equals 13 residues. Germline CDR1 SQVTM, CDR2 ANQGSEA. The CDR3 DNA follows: TGCAGCGTTGGGTACAGCCTTAACACTGAAGCTTTCTTT. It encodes CSVGYSLNTEAFF.

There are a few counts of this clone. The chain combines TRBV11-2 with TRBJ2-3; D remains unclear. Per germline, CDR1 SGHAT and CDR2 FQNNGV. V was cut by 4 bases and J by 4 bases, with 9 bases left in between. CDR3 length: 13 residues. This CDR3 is CASSSMRSDTQYF. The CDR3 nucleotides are TGTGCCAGCAGCTCGATGCGATCAGATACGCAGTATTTT.

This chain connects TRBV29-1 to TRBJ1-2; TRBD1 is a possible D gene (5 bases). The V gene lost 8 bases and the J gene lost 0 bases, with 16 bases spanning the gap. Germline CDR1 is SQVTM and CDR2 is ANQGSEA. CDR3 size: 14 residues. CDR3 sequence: CSTERGTANYGYTF. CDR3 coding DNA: TGCAGCACCGAGCGGGGGACGGCTAACTATGGCTACACCTTC.

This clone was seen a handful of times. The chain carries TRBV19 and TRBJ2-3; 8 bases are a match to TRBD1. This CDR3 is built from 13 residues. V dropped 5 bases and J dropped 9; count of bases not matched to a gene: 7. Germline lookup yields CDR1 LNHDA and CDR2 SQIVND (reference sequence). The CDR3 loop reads CASSVTGESTQYF. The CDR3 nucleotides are TGTGCCAGTAGTGTGACAGGGGAGTCGACGCAGTATTTT. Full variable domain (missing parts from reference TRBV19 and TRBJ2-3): DGGITQSPKYLFRKEGQNVTLSCEQNLNHDAMYWYRQDPGQGLRLIYYSQIVNDFQKGDIAEGYSVSREKKESFPLTVTSAQKNPTAFYLCASSVTGESTQYFGPGTRLTVL.

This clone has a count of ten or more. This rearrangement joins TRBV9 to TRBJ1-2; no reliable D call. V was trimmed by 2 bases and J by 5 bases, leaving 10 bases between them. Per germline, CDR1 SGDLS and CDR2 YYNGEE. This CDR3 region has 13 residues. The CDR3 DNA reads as TGTGCCAGCAGCGTGGTGTCCAAGTATGGCTACACCTTC. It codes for CASSVVSKYGYTF.

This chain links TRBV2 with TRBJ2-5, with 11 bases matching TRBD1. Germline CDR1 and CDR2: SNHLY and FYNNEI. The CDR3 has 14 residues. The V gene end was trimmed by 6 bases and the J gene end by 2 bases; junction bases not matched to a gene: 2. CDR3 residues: CASRGDRGQETQYF. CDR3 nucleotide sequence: TGTGCCAGCAGAGGGGACAGGGGGCAAGAGACCCAGTACTTC.

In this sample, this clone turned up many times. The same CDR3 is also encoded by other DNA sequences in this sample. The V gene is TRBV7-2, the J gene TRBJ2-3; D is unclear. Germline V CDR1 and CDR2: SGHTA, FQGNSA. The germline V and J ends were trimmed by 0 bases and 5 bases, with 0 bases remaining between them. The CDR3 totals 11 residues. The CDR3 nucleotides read TGTGCCAGCAGCTTAGCAGATACGCAGTATTTT. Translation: CASSLADTQYF.

CDR3 nucleotides: TGTGCCAGCAGTTTCAGGGAGTCGGATCAGCCCCAGCATTTT. Protein product: CASSFRESDQPQHF. J is TRBJ1-5 and V is TRBV27, with D perhaps TRBD1 (5 bases). V was trimmed by 3 bases and J by 5 bases, leaving 11 bases between them. Germline V CDR1 and CDR2: MNHEY, SMNVEV (reference sequence). This CDR3 region has 14 residues.

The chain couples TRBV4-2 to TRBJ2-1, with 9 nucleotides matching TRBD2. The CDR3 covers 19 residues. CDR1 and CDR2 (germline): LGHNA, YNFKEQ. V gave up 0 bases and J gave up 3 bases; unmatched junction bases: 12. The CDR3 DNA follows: TGTGCCAGCAGCCAAGAGATATTCGCTAGCGGGAACAGCTACAATGAGCAGTTCTTC. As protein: CASSQEIFASGNSYNEQFF.

The CDR3 spells CASSYSTSVNEQFF. The CDR3 nucleotides read TGTGCCAGCAGTTACTCGACTAGCGTGAATGAGCAGTTCTTC. The gene calls are TRBV6-5 and TRBJ2-1; TRBD2 agrees at 8 bases. This CDR3 has 14 amino acids. V gave up 0 bases and J gave up 7 bases; unmatched junction bases: 2. Germline V gene data show CDR1 as MNHEY and CDR2 as SVGAGI.

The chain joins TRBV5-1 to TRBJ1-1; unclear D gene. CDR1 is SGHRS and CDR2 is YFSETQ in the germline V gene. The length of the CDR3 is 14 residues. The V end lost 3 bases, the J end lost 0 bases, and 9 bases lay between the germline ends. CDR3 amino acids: CASSSYLMNTEAFF. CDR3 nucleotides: TGCGCCAGCAGCTCATATCTCATGAACACTGAAGCTTTCTTT.

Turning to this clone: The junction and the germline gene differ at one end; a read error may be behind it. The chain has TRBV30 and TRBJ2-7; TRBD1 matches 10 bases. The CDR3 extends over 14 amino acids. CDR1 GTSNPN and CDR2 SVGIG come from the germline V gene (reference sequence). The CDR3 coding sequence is TGTGCCTGGAGTCCCACCCAAAAGTCGGACAGGGGGGACTTC. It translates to CAWSPTQKSDRGDF.

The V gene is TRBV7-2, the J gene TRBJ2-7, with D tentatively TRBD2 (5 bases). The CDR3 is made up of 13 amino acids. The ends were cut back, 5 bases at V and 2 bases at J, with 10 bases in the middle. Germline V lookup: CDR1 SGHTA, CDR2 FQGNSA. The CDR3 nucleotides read TGTGCCAGCAGCCACGACTATACCTACGAGCAGTACTTC. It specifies CASSHDYTYEQYF. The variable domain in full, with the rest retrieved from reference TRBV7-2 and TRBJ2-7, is GAGVSQSPSNKVTEKGKDVELRCDPISGHTALYWYRQSLGQGLEFLIYFQGNSAPDKSGLPSDRFSAERTGGSVSTLTIQRTQQEDSAVYLCASSHDYTYEQYFGPGTRLTVT.

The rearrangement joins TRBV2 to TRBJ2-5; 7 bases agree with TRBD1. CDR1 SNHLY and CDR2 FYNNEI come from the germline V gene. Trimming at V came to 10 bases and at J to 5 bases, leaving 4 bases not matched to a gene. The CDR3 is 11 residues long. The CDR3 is CAKGQVETQYF. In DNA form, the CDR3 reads TGTGCCAAAGGACAGGTGGAGACCCAGTACTTC.

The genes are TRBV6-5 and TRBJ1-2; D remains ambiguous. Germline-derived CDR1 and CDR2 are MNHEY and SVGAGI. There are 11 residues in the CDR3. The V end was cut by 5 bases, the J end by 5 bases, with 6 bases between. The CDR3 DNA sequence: TGTGCCAGCAGTAACGCTTATGGCTACACCTTC. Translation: CASSNAYGYTF.

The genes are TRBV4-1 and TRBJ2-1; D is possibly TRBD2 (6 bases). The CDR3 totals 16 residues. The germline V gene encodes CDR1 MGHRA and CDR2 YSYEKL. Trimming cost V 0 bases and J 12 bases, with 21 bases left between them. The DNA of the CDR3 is TGCGCCAGCAGCCAAGATAGCGCGGGAAGCCCGAGAGGGCAGTTCTTC. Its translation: CASSQDSAGSPRGQFF.

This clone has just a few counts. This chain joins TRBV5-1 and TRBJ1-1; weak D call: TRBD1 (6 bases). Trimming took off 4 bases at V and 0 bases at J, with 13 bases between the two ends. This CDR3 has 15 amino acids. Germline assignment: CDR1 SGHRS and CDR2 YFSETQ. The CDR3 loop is CASSPSDRMNTEAFF. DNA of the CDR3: TGCGCCAGCAGCCCTTCCGACAGGATGAACACTGAAGCTTTCTTT.

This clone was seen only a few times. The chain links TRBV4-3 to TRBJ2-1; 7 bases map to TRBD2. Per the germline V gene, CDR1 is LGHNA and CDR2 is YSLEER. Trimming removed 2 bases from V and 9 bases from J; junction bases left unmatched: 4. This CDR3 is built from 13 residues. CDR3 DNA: TGCGCCAGCAGCCAACCATGGGGGGGTGAGCAGTTCTTC. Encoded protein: CASSQPWGGEQFF.

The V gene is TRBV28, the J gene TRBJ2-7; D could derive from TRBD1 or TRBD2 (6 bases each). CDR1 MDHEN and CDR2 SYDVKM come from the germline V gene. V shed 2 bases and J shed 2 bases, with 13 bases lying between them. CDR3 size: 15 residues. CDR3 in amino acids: CASSLRGRYTYEQYF. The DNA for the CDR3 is TGTGCCAGCAGTTTACGGGGGCGGTACACCTACGAGCAGTACTTC.

Here the CDR3 reads CASSPIVASLDLYGYTF. CDR3 sequence (DNA): TGTGCCAGTAGTCCGATTGTAGCCTCACTTGACCTCTATGGCTACACCTTC. The chain has TRBV19 and TRBJ1-2; D unresolved. The CDR3 has 17 amino acids. The germline gives CDR1 LNHDA, CDR2 SQIVND (reference sequence). V shed 5 bases and J shed 4 bases, with 23 bases lying between them.

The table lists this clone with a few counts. The CDR3 reads CASSLAGPNTQYF. Here the CDR3 DNA reads TGTGCCAGCAGCTTAGCAGGGCCGAATACGCAGTATTTT. The rearrangement links TRBV7-9 to TRBJ2-3; D is ambiguous. Germline values: CDR1 SEHNR, CDR2 FQNEAQ (reference sequence). CDR3 size: 13 residues. V gave up 0 bases and J gave up 7 bases, with 8 bases separating them.

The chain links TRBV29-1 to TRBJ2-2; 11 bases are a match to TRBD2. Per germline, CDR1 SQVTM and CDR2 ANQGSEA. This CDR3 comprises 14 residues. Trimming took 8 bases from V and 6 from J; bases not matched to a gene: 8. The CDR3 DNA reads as TGCAGCTGTAGCGGGAGGGCCCCCTCCGGGGAGCTGTTTTTT. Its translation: CSCSGRAPSGELFF.

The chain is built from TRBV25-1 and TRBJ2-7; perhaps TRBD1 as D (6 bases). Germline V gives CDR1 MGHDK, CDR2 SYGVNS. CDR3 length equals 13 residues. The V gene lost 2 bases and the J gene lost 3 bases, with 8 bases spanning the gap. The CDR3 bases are TGTGCCAGCAGTGAACAGGGGCTCTACGAGCAGTACTTC. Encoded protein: CASSEQGLYEQYF.

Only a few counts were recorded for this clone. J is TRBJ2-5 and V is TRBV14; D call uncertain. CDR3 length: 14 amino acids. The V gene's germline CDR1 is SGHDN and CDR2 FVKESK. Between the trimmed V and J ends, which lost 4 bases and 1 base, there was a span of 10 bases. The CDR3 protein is CASSLWAIQETQYF. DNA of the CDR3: TGTGCCAGCAGCCTCTGGGCCATCCAAGAGACCCAGTACTTC.

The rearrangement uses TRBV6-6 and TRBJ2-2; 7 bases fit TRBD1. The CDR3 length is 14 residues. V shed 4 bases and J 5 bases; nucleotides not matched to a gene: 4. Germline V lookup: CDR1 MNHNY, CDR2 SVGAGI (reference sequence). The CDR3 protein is CASSLGQVTGELFF. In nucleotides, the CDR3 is TGTGCCAGCAGTTTAGGACAGGTGACCGGGGAGCTGTTTTTT.

In DNA, the CDR3 is TGTGCCAGCAGTTTTGTGGGAGGGGCGACGGATGGTGAGCAGTTCTTC. Amino acids: CASSFVGGATDGEQFF. This chain links TRBV2 with TRBJ2-1; 7 nucleotides align to TRBD2. The CDR3 is 16 amino acids. The J segment lost 9 bases and the V segment lost 5 bases, leaving 16 bases of the junction unmatched. Germline CDR1 SNHLY, CDR2 FYNNEI.